This T cell receptor (beta chain) was sequenced in a study of OX40 agonist ivuxolimab in advanced cancers. CDR1 is SGHAT, CDR2 FQNNGV, per germline. The CDR3 sequence is 11 residues long. Trimming shortened V by 5 bases and J by 8 bases, and 7 bases separated the two germline ends. On this clone: Its target is not known.

Whole-study results and caveats: Averaged across samples, CD8+ T cells carried more expanded clones than CD4+ did. Antigen targets of the expanded peripheral T cells went undetermined. Expansion of clones was among the lowest in partial responders at 0.1-3.0 mg/kg.

Clones were read by immunoSEQ multiplex PCR, and TCRdb kept only the in-frame ones, dropping some. The data contain around 85,000 clones, about 90% of them singletons. The origin of this receptor is an adult with an advanced solid tumor such as melanoma, head and neck, liver or kidney cancer. The source was CD4+ or CD8+ T cells sorted from blood, collected in a trial of the OX40 agonist ivuxolimab. The genes are TRBV11-2 and TRBJ2-1; D is undetermined. The CDR3 spells CASSASHEQFF. Written as DNA, the CDR3 is TGTGCCAGCAGCGCCAGCCATGAGCAGTTCTTC.